The T cell receptor (beta chain) under discussion was sequenced for a study of blood T cell repertoires in COVID-19. Background on the study: T cells, B-cell-depleted T cells, or PBMCs provided the cDNA or gDNA that served as material.

Individuals aged 18 to 89 years were recruited from 24 US areas. In the original workflow: The authors estimated nucleated cell counts from reference gene primer amplification. Here immunoSEQ multiplex PCR was the method, and the copy in TCRdb shows in-frame clones only, minus some. The V and J calls and clone size come from that table; D and trimming were worked out from the DNA. The data hold about 310,000 clones, with about 90% observed a single time. The material sequenced was PBMCs or T cells enriched from blood (not recorded which). This receptor was identified in a woman younger than 35 with acute COVID-19.

CDR3 DNA sequence: TGTGCCAGCTCACCTTATCTAGGGACACGGGCGAACACTGAAGCTTTCTTT. Translation gives CASSPYLGTRANTEAFF. The V gene is TRBV18, the J gene TRBJ1-1, with D maybe TRBD1 (6 bases). V was clipped by 3 bases and J by 1 base, with 18 bases between them. This CDR3 has 17 amino acids. Germline-derived CDR1 and CDR2 are KGHSH and LQKENI.